These 21 T cell receptor beta chains were all obtained from the same sample, sequenced in a study of cytomegalovirus exposure and HLA in healthy donors. Primers included in the PCR were 60 Vbeta and 13 Jbeta primers. The method was immunoSEQ multiplex PCR; TCRdb's version includes in-frame clones alone and lacks a portion of them. The sample has around 130,000 clones; approximately 8.7% are singletons. The sample taken for sequencing was PBMCs. The receptors stem from a man in his forties in good health and CMV-seronegative.

The genes are TRBV5-1 and TRBJ2-7; D is ambiguous. Deletions cut 0 bases from V and 0 bases from J, with 7 bases between. This CDR3 has 14 amino acids. The germline V gene has CDR1 SGHRS and CDR2 YFSETQ. CDR3 region: CASSLGQNSYEQYF. The CDR3 DNA reads as TGCGCCAGCAGCTTGGGTCAGAACTCCTACGAGCAGTACTTC. Together with reference TRBV5-1 and TRBJ2-7, the CDR3 gives the full variable domain: KAGVTQTPRYLIKTRGQQVTLSCSPISGHRSVSWYQQTPGQGLQFLFEYFSETQRNKGNFPGRFSGRQFSNSRSEMNVSTLELGDSALYLCASSLGQNSYEQYFGPGTRLTVT.

This clone was counted only a few times. The chain recombines TRBV19 with TRBJ1-4; perhaps TRBD1 as D (5 bases). The CDR3 extends over 17 amino acids. V was pared by 3 bases and J by 6 bases, with 20 bases between. Germline values: CDR1 LNHDA, CDR2 SQIVND (reference sequence). The CDR3 sequence: CASSISDGGREHEKLFF. For the CDR3, the DNA is TGTGCCAGTAGTATCTCTGACGGGGGACGGGAACATGAAAAACTGTTTTTT.

Worth noting for this clone: A read error may account for a junction end that differs from germline. The J gene is TRBJ1-6, the V gene TRBV6-5; TRBD1 might be the D (6 bases). This CDR3 contains 13 residues. Germline CDR1 reads MNHEY; CDR2 reads SVGAGI. The CDR3 spells CARGGDLASHLHF. The CDR3 nucleotides are TGTGCCAGAGGGGGAGACCTCGCTTCACACCTCCACTTT.

The chain combines TRBV19 with TRBJ1-1; 7 bases align to TRBD1. The V segment lost 7 bases and the J segment 7 bases; nucleotides outside the gene matches: 9. The length of the CDR3 is 13 residues. Germline loops: CDR1 LNHDA, CDR2 SQIVND (reference sequence). Written as DNA, the CDR3 is TGTGCCAGTACCAGACAGGGTCGGGGTGAAGCTTTCTTT. Translating it yields CASTRQGRGEAFF.

The chain combines TRBV5-8 with TRBJ1-4; 8 positions match TRBD1. V dropped 5 bases and J dropped 4; count of bases not matched to a gene: 7. The V gene's germline CDR1 is SGHTS and CDR2 YDEGEE. CDR3 size: 15 residues. The CDR3 DNA follows: TGTGCCAGCAGACCACGGACAGGGAGTAATGAAAAACTGTTTTTT. Encoded protein: CASRPRTGSNEKLFF. Combining the CDR3 with reference TRBV5-8 and TRBJ1-4 gives the whole variable domain EAGVTQSPTHLIKTRGQQATLRCSPISGHTSVYWYQQALGLGLQFLLWYDEGEERNRGNFPPRFSGRQFPNYSSELNVNALELEDSALYLCASRPRTGSNEKLFFGSGTQLSVL.

V gene TRBV19 combines with J gene TRBJ1-2; D is unclear. This CDR3 region has 15 residues. Germline V lookup: CDR1 LNHDA, CDR2 SQIVND (reference sequence). Trimming removed 0 bases at V and 4 bases at J, with 12 bases between. The CDR3 reads CASSIDERLRYGYTF. CDR3 nucleotide sequence: TGTGCCAGTAGTATAGACGAGAGGCTCCGCTATGGCTACACCTTC.

This clone was observed a handful of times. This chain joins TRBV7-2 and TRBJ1-3; D is undetermined. This CDR3 comprises 16 residues. Germline assignment: CDR1 SGHTA and CDR2 FQGNSA. V dropped 1 base and J dropped 0 bases, with 10 bases sitting between them. The chain's CDR3 is CASSLGHPSSGNTIYF. The CDR3 DNA reads as TGTGCCAGCAGCTTAGGACACCCGAGCTCTGGAAACACCATATATTTT. The whole variable domain, remainder taken from reference TRBV7-2 and TRBJ1-3, is GAGVSQSPSNKVTEKGKDVELRCDPISGHTALYWYRQSLGQGLEFLIYFQGNSAPDKSGLPSDRFSAERTGGSVSTLTIQRTQQEDSAVYLCASSLGHPSSGNTIYFGEGSWLTVV.

This sequence joins TRBV10-3 and TRBJ1-2; TRBD1 might be the D (5 bases). This CDR3 spans 16 amino acids. V lost 4 bases, J lost 2 bases, and 17 bases lay in between. Germline V gene lookup returns CDR1 ENHRY and CDR2 SYGVKD. The CDR3 DNA sequence: TGTGCCATCAGTGCGGGGGTTCGAGTCGAGAACTATGGCTACACCTTC. This sequence encodes CAISAGVRVENYGYTF.

This clone was seen more than once but under ten times. The rearrangement links TRBV4-1 to TRBJ1-3; 9 bases align to TRBD1. Germline V CDR1 and CDR2: MGHRA, YSYEKL. The CDR3 loop spans 15 amino acids. Trimming cost V 2 bases and J 5 bases; bases outside gene matches: 4. The CDR3 region has the DNA TGCGCCAGCAGCCAACCGGGACAGGGAAGAAACACCATATATTTT. Its translation: CASSQPGQGRNTIYF.

This clone was picked up a small number of times. The same CDR3 is also encoded by other DNA sequences in this sample. V usage is TRBV5-4 and J usage is TRBJ2-3; the match to TRBD2 covers 14 bases. The germline V gene has CDR1 SGHNT and CDR2 YYREEE (reference sequence). V lost 3 bases, J lost 5 bases, and 5 bases stayed unmatched. The CDR3 runs 16 residues. CDR3 residues: CASSSGLAGGEDTQYF. The CDR3 region has the DNA TGTGCCAGCAGCTCCGGACTAGCGGGGGGCGAAGATACGCAGTATTTT.

V is TRBV6-4 and J is TRBJ1-1; possibly TRBD1 for D (5 bases). This CDR3 has 14 amino acids. CDR1 and CDR2 (germline): MRHNA, SNTAGT. Trimming removed 6 bases at V and 2 bases at J, with 13 bases between. CDR3 amino acids: CASRSQGGNTEAFF. The CDR3 DNA reads as TGTGCCAGCAGATCGCAGGGAGGTAACACTGAAGCTTTCTTT.

The table lists this clone with a few counts. The V gene is TRBV6-1, the J gene TRBJ2-7; TRBD2 agrees at 8 bases. This CDR3 region has 15 residues. The V gene end was trimmed by 3 bases and the J gene end by 5 bases; junction bases not matched to a gene: 9. Germline V CDR1 and CDR2: MNHNS, SASEGT. CDR3 in amino acids: CASSERSGEVNEQYF. CDR3 nucleotide sequence: TGTGCCAGCAGTGAGCGTAGCGGGGAGGTGAACGAGCAGTACTTC.

The rearrangement links TRBV6-1 to TRBJ1-2, with TRBD1 as a possible D gene (6 bases). Trimming pared 3 bases from V and 6 bases from J, leaving 11 bases between. CDR1 and CDR2 (germline): MNHNS, SASEGT. This CDR3 region has 13 residues. The CDR3 is CASSDSRQDGYTF. CDR3 nucleotides: TGTGCCAGCAGTGATTCTCGACAGGATGGCTACACCTTC.

This CDR3 is CASSATQGTYGYTF. The CDR3 region has the DNA TGTGCCAGCAGTGCCACACAGGGAACCTATGGCTACACCTTC. This chain joins TRBV6-5 and TRBJ1-2; perhaps TRBD1 as D (6 bases). V was pared by 5 bases and J by 4 bases, with 14 bases between. The CDR3 runs 14 residues. Germline V gene lookup returns CDR1 MNHEY and CDR2 SVGAGI.

The chain is built from TRBV2 and TRBJ2-7; 8 bases map to TRBD2. V shed 4 bases and J 1 base; nucleotides not matched to a gene: 6. Germline CDR1 reads SNHLY; CDR2 reads FYNNEI. There are 15 residues in the CDR3. The CDR3 region is CASSAGRGESYEQYF. The CDR3 DNA reads TGTGCCAGCAGTGCCGGGAGGGGAGAGTCCTACGAGCAGTACTTC.

The chain has TRBV30 and TRBJ2-3; 7 nucleotides align to TRBD2. Trimming cost V 3 bases and J 3 bases; bases outside gene matches: 6. The CDR3 runs 14 residues. Germline CDR1 is GTSNPN and CDR2 is SVGIG (reference sequence). The CDR3 DNA follows: TGTGCCTGGAGCGACGGACTAGAGACAGATACGCAGTATTTT. Translating it yields CAWSDGLETDTQYF.

This sequence joins TRBV18 and TRBJ1-4; weak D call: TRBD1 (6 bases). CDR3 length: 14 amino acids. Germline V gives CDR1 KGHSH, CDR2 LQKENI. Between the trimmed V and J ends, which lost 6 bases and 7 bases, there was a span of 15 bases. The DNA for the CDR3 is TGTGCCAGCTCTACAGGGCAAGGTGGTGAAAAACTGTTTTTT. Translated: CASSTGQGGEKLFF.

This clone was counted a few times. This chain links TRBV5-1 with TRBJ2-1; 10 bases agree with TRBD2. V shed 0 bases, J shed 9 bases, and the junction held 6 bases outside the gene matches. The germline CDR1 and CDR2 sequences are SGHRS and YFSETQ. The CDR3 has 15 residues. The CDR3 DNA reads as TGCGCCAGCAGCTTGGGAGCGGGGGGGACTTTTGAGCAGTTCTTC. Encoded protein: CASSLGAGGTFEQFF. The full variable domain, its missing parts supplied by reference TRBV5-1 and TRBJ2-1, is KAGVTQTPRYLIKTRGQQVTLSCSPISGHRSVSWYQQTPGQGLQFLFEYFSETQRNKGNFPGRFSGRQFSNSRSEMNVSTLELGDSALYLCASSLGAGGTFEQFFGPGTRLTVL.

This clone was found a few times. The J gene is TRBJ1-5, the V gene TRBV2; TRBD1 aligns across 7 bases. Germline V gives CDR1 SNHLY, CDR2 FYNNEI. Trimming cost V 10 bases and J 2 bases; bases outside gene matches: 5. The CDR3 extends over 13 amino acids. In DNA, the CDR3 is TGTGCCACCAGACAGGGCGGCAATCAGCCCCAGCATTTT. It codes for CATRQGGNQPQHF.

The rearrangement uses TRBV11-2 and TRBJ2-1, with 8 bases matching TRBD2. This CDR3 region has 16 residues. Per the germline V gene, CDR1 is SGHAT and CDR2 is FQNNGV. V shed 3 bases and J 9 bases; nucleotides not matched to a gene: 13. Written as DNA, the CDR3 is TGTGCCAGCAGCTTTCCCTCTGGCGGGGGGAAGATTGAGCAGTTCTTC. Residues: CASSFPSGGGKIEQFF.

This clone was observed a handful of times. The chain has TRBV7-2 and TRBJ2-3; 9 bases are a match to TRBD2. V lost 2 bases, J lost 1 base, and 4 bases stayed unmatched. Germline CDR1 SGHTA, CDR2 FQGNSA. The CDR3 consists of 16 residues. The CDR3 sequence is CASSLSRTSGTDTQYF. In nucleotides, the CDR3 is TGTGCCAGCAGCTTATCCCGGACTAGCGGCACAGATACGCAGTATTTT.